The 18 T cell receptor beta chains presented below share a single source sample, sequenced in a study of T cells after posttransplantation cyclophosphamide. A marrow graft followed busulfan-fludarabine conditioning, with cyclophosphamide on days +3 and +4. Assay: immunoSEQ multiplex PCR; the TCRdb copy retains only in-frame clones and omits some. The sample shows around 8,000 clones, none of them appearing just once. Sequenced here: PBMCs, sampled after allogeneic stem cell transplant with posttransplant cyclophosphamide. The receptors shown here come from a male patient in his late teens or twenties who received an allogeneic stem cell transplant from an unrelated donor, was CMV-positive, and had acute and chronic GVHD. Some of the T cells might come from the graft donor.

This clone came up many times. This chain joins TRBV29-1 and TRBJ1-1, with D maybe TRBD1 (6 bases). Between the trimmed V and J ends, which lost 7 bases and 2 bases, there was a span of 14 bases. CDR1 is SQVTM, CDR2 ANQGSEA, per germline. The CDR3 runs 13 residues. Written as DNA, the CDR3 is TGCAGCGCCAGGGACACCATAAACACTGAAGCTTTCTTT. Amino acids: CSARDTINTEAFF.

This clone was counted ten times or more. The chain uses TRBV18 and TRBJ1-2, with 11 bases aligning to TRBD1. J was trimmed by 3 bases and V by 3 bases; bases with no gene match: 6. The CDR3 loop spans 16 amino acids. Germline lookup yields CDR1 KGHSH and CDR2 LQKENI. The CDR3 loop reads CASSPTGTGGDYGYTF. In nucleotides, the CDR3 is TGTGCCAGCTCACCCACCGGGACAGGGGGAGACTATGGCTACACCTTC.

In its sample, this clone was seen many times. The chain employs TRBV19 and TRBJ2-2, with a possible D match to TRBD1 (6 bases). The V and J ends lost 5 bases and 3 bases respectively, with 7 bases between them. The CDR3 spans 13 residues. Germline loops: CDR1 LNHDA, CDR2 SQIVND (reference sequence). CDR3 bases: TGTGCCAGTAGTCACAGGGACACCGGGGAGCTGTTTTTT. This encodes CASSHRDTGELFF.

This clone was observed a handful of times. V and J are TRBV27 and TRBJ1-6; no firm D call. The germline CDR1 and CDR2 sequences are MNHEY and SMNVEV (reference sequence). Trimming took off 0 bases at V and 7 bases at J, with 10 bases between the two ends. There are 15 residues in the CDR3. CDR3 sequence (DNA): TGTGCCAGCAGTTTATCGTGGGTCGGGAATTCACCCCTCCACTTT. Amino acid sequence: CASSLSWVGNSPLHF.

In its sample, this clone was seen many times. V and J are TRBV2 and TRBJ2-2, with D maybe TRBD2 (5 bases). Between the trimmed V and J ends, which lost 5 bases and 2 bases, there was a span of 12 bases. The CDR3 is made up of 15 amino acids. Germline loops: CDR1 SNHLY, CDR2 FYNNEI. CDR3 nucleotide sequence: TGTGCCAGCAGTCCCAAAAGCGGAAACACCGGGGAGCTGTTTTTT. It specifies CASSPKSGNTGELFF.

This clone was observed at least ten times. The chain couples TRBV5-1 to TRBJ2-5, with a possible D match to TRBD1 (5 bases). V was cut by 4 bases and J by 0 bases, with 13 bases left in between. This CDR3 has 15 residues. Germline lookup yields CDR1 SGHRS and CDR2 YFSETQ. CDR3 coding DNA: TGCGCCAGCAGCCAGGACACTTTGTACCAAGAGACCCAGTACTTC. This gives the protein CASSQDTLYQETQYF.

This clone was counted many times. The chain links TRBV12-5 to TRBJ1-2, with D unclear. The CDR3 has 12 amino acids. Between the trimmed V and J ends, which lost 7 bases and 2 bases, there was a span of 8 bases. Germline V lookup: CDR1 LGHNT, CDR2 FRNRAP. The DNA of the CDR3 is TGTGCTAGTGCGCGGGGAAACTATGGCTACACCTTC. This encodes CASARGNYGYTF.

This clone was found many times. The CDR3 loop is CATSRAQSPLHF. In nucleotides, the CDR3 is TGTGCCACCAGCAGAGCCCAGTCACCCCTCCACTTT. The V and J genes are TRBV15 and TRBJ1-6; unclear D gene. With 1 base removed from V and 10 bases from J, the gap between germline ends came to 5 bases. The CDR3 loop spans 12 amino acids. Germline values: CDR1 LNHNV, CDR2 YYDKDF (reference sequence).

This clone was seen repeatedly, ten times or more. The V call is TRBV2, the J call TRBJ2-5; tentatively, D is TRBD1 (5 bases). Trimming cost V 0 bases and J 2 bases, with 19 bases left between them. From germline, CDR1 is SNHLY and CDR2 FYNNEI. The CDR3 runs 18 residues. CDR3: CASSEAFNLQGWQETQYF. Written as DNA, the CDR3 is TGTGCCAGCAGTGAAGCATTTAACCTCCAGGGATGGCAAGAGACCCAGTACTTC.

This clone was counted at least ten times. The chain carries TRBV14 and TRBJ2-5; D possibly corresponds to TRBD2 (5 bases). The length of the CDR3 is 15 residues. Germline CDR1 is SGHDN and CDR2 is FVKESK. Trimming removed 4 bases at V and 4 bases at J, with 16 bases between. The chain's CDR3 is CASSPGLRSSETQYF. CDR3 DNA sequence: TGTGCCAGCAGCCCGGGATTAAGATCGTCAGAGACCCAGTACTTC.

This clone was detected many times. This chain connects TRBV19 to TRBJ2-3, with 8 positions matching TRBD2. The CDR3 covers 15 residues. V shed 7 bases, J shed 0 bases, and the junction held 6 bases outside the gene matches. The germline gives CDR1 LNHDA, CDR2 SQIVND (reference sequence). CDR3 amino acids: CASTGTRSSTDTQYF. Written as DNA, the CDR3 is TGTGCCAGTACCGGGACTAGGAGTAGCACAGATACGCAGTATTTT.

This clone is medium-sized (0.01 to 0.1%) by share. The rearrangement links TRBV7-3 to TRBJ1-1; D call uncertain. Trimming pared 2 bases from V and 5 bases from J, leaving 9 bases between. Germline-derived CDR1 and CDR2 are SGHTA and FQGTGA. This CDR3 is built from 13 residues. Here the CDR3 DNA reads TGTGCCAGCAGCTTACGGGGAGGAACTGAAGCTTTCTTT. This encodes CASSLRGGTEAFF. Together with reference TRBV7-3 and TRBJ1-1, the CDR3 gives the full variable domain: GAGVSQTPSNKVTEKGKYVELRCDPISGHTALYWYRQSLGQGPEFLIYFQGTGAADDSGLPNDRFFAVRPEGSVSTLKIQRTERGDSAVYLCASSLRGGTEAFFGQGTRLTVV.

This clone was observed at least ten times. V is TRBV5-4 and J is TRBJ2-5, with D perhaps matching TRBD2 (5 bases). The CDR3 is 12 amino acids. With 9 bases removed from V and 5 bases from J, the gap between germline ends came to 14 bases. The germline gives CDR1 SGHNT, CDR2 YYREEE (reference sequence). DNA of the CDR3: TGTGCCACAGCAACTAGTTCGGAGACCCAGTACTTC. This sequence encodes CATATSSETQYF.

This clone was counted between two and nine times. This rearrangement joins TRBV7-9 to TRBJ2-5; TRBD1 matches 7 bases. The DNA end is more similar to TRBJ2-7, so the J call may be wrong. Germline V gene data show CDR1 as SEHNR and CDR2 as FQNEAQ (reference sequence). This CDR3 spans 13 amino acids. The CDR3 region is CASSPATGDEQYF. In nucleotides, the CDR3 is TGTGCCAGCAGCCCCGCTACAGGGGACGAGCAGTACTTC.

By sample fraction, this clone is medium-sized (0.01 to 0.1%). CDR3 loop: CASSTRQVTVGLFF. CDR3 nucleotide sequence: TGTGCCAGCAGCACCAGACAGGTAACCGTCGGACTGTTTTTT. The rearrangement joins TRBV5-8 to TRBJ1-4, with a weak D call TRBD1 (6 bases). Between the trimmed V and J ends, which lost 4 bases and 13 bases, there was a span of 20 bases. Germline V CDR1 and CDR2: SGHTS, YDEGEE. The CDR3 is 14 amino acids.

This clone was recorded at least ten times. The V and J genes are TRBV5-6 and TRBJ1-1; D unclear. Germline values: CDR1 SGHDT, CDR2 YYEEEE. The CDR3 spans 11 residues. V was shortened by 4 bases and J by 9 bases, with 10 bases between the two germline ends. The CDR3 sequence: CASSLANQAFF. In nucleotides, the CDR3 is TGTGCCAGCAGCCTTGCGAATCAAGCTTTCTTT.

This clone was counted between two and nine times. This may be a read error, as it is one base from a much larger clone. This chain connects TRBV5-8 to TRBJ2-7; possibly TRBD2 for D (6 bases). CDR1 is SGHTS and CDR2 is YDEGEE in the germline V gene. The CDR3 is made up of 17 amino acids. CDR3 DNA sequence: TGTGCCAGCAGCTTTTATTTCGGGAGTGGAGGTGAAAACGAGCGGTACTTC. Translating gives CASSFYFGSGGENERYF.

This clone was detected ten times or more. This rearrangement joins TRBV10-3 to TRBJ1-4; possibly TRBD1 for D (6 bases). V lost 10 bases, J lost 8 bases, and 17 bases lay in between. Germline CDR1 and CDR2: ENHRY and SYGVKD. This CDR3 region has 13 residues. CDR3 loop: CASLDSSREKLFF. The DNA for the CDR3 is TGTGCCAGCCTGGACAGTTCCCGCGAAAAACTGTTTTTT.